This T cell receptor beta chain was recorded in a study of shared clonotypes between healthy human individuals. In the naive CD8 group, cells lacked CD45RO and were positively selected for CCR7, so terminally differentiated effector memory CD45RA+ cells were left out. In germline, CDR1 is MNHEY, CDR2 SVGAGI. The V gene end was trimmed by 4 bases and the J gene end by 2 bases; junction bases not matched to a gene: 4. The CDR3 extends over 15 amino acids. Original methodology: From ImmunoSEQ came sequences covering only the junction and carrying no quality scores, so filtering differed. Assay used: immunoSEQ multiplex PCR; TCRdb lists only in-frame clones, some missing. Clone size and V and J calls were adopted from that table, with D and trimming inferred from the DNA. The sample yields approximately 2,000,000 clones, just over 90% seen once.

The source material was naive CD8+ T cells from PBMCs. The TCR sequence derives from a young man in good health. Some clones in this sample may be carry-over from other donors' samples. J is TRBJ2-3 and V is TRBV6-5; 9 positions agree with TRBD1. CDR3 loop: CASSLQGAITDTQYF. The CDR3 region has the DNA TGTGCCAGCAGTTTACAGGGGGCGATCACAGATACGCAGTATTTT.